One T cell receptor beta chain is described in this entry. The data stem from a study of shared clonotypes between healthy human individuals. The repertoire was sequenced with immunoSEQ multiplex PCR; TCRdb's copy has only in-frame clones and lacks some. This table has some 2.4 million clones, 93% appearing once. The germline V gene has CDR1 LNHDA and CDR2 SQIVND (reference sequence). Trimming removed 3 bases from V and 10 bases from J; junction bases left unmatched: 17. CDR3 length equals 17 residues. The sample comprised naive CD4+ T cells from PBMCs. Subset in this sample: CD45RA+ positively selected. The chain recombines TRBV19 with TRBJ2-1, with 8 nucleotides matching TRBD2. The receptor was derived from a man aged 18 to 30 in good health. Some clones in this sample may be carry-over from other donors' samples. In nucleotides, the CDR3 is TGTGCCAGTAGTATTAGGAGGGCTAGCGGGCTGAATATAGAGCAGTTCTTC. This translates into CASSIRRASGLNIEQFF.